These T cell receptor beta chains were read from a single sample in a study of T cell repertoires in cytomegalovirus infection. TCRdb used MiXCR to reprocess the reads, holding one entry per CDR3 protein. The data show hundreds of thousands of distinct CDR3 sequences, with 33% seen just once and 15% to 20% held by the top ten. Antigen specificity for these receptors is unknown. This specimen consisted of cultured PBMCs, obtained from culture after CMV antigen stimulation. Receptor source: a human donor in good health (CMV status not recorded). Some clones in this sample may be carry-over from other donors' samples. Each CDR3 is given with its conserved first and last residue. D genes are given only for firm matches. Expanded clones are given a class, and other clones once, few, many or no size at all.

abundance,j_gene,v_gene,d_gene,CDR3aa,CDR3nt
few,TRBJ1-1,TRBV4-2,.,CASSPQIGVNTEAFF,TGTGCCAGCAGCCCCCAAATCGGCGTGAACACTGAAGCTTTCTTT
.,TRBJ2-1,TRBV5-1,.,CASSFSASLNEQFF,TGCGCCAGCAGCTTTTCCGCTAGTCTGAATGAGCAGTTCTTC
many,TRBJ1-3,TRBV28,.,CASSSWRTDSGNTIYF,TGTGCCAGCAGTTCCTGGAGGACAGACTCTGGAAACACCATATATTTT
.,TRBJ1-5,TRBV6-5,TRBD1,CASSYSTGDQPQHF,TGTGCCAGCAGTTACTCAACAGGGGATCAGCCCCAGCATTTT
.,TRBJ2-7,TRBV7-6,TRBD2,CASSPLGGGEAYEQYF,TGTGCCAGCAGCCCCCTTGGGGGGGGGGAGGCTTACGAGCAGTACTTC
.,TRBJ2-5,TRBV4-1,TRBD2,CASSQPSSGPRETQYF,TGCGCCAGCAGCCAACCATCTAGCGGGCCACGGGAGACCCAGTACTTC
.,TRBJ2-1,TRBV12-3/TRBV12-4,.,CASSPSAVSYNEQFF,TGTGCCAGCAGTCCTTCAGCGGTCTCCTACAATGAGCAGTTCTTC
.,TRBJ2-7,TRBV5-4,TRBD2,CASSPSTGTIIYEQYF,TGTGCCAGCAGCCCCTCCACCGGGACTATCATCTACGAGCAGTACTTC
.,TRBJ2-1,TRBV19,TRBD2,CASQASGLAGGSYNEQFF,TGTGCCAGTCAAGCGTCGGGACTAGCGGGAGGGTCCTACAATGAGCAGTTCTTC
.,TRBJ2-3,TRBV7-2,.,CASSQGGTATDTQYF,TGTGCCAGCAGCCAGGGGGGCACAGCCACAGATACGCAGTATTTT
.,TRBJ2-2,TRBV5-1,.,CASSLNRNGLGELFF,TGCGCCAGCAGCTTGAACAGAAACGGACTCGGGGAGCTGTTTTTT
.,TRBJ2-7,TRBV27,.,CASSRGGGPYEQYF,TGTGCCAGCTCACGAGGGGGAGGGCCCTACGAGCAGTACTTC
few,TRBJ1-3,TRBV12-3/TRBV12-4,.,CASTLQGNTIYF,TGTGCCAGCACCCTACAGGGAAACACCATATATTTT